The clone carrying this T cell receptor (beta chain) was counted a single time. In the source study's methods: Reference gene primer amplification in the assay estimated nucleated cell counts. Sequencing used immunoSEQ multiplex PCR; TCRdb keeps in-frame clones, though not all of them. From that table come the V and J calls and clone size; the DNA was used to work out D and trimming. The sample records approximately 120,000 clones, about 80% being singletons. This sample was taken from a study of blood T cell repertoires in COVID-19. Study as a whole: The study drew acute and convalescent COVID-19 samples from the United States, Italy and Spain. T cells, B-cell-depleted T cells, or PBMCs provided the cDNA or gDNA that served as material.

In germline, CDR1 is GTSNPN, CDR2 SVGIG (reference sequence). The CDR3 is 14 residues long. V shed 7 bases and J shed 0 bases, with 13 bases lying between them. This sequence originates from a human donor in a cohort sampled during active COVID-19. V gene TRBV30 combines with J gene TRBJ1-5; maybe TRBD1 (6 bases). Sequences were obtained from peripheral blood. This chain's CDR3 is CAYSTGYSNQPQHF. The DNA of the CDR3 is TGTGCCTACTCGACAGGCTATAGCAATCAGCCCCAGCATTTT. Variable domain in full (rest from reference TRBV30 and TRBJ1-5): SQTIHQWPATLVQPVGSPLSLECTVEGTSNPNLYWYRQAAGRGLQLLFYSVGIGQISSEVPQNLSASRPQDRQFILSSKKLLLSDSGFYLCAYSTGYSNQPQHFGDGTRLSIL.